Presented here are 3 T cell receptor beta chains from one specimen sequenced in a study of Graves' ophthalmopathy and Graves' hyperthyroidism. From RNA, the CDR3 regions of TCR beta chains were amplified and sequenced. First-round RT-PCR used HTBI primers; second-round multiplex PCR followed. In TCRdb, the multiplex PCR reads were re-called with MiXCR into one record per CDR3 protein. Of some 360,000 distinct CDR3 sequences detected, 15% to 20% appear once; the ten largest clones hold 2.4%. Sequenced input: peripheral blood. Source of these receptors: an adult woman with stable Graves' hyperthyroidism.

In this sample, this clonotype turned up many times. The chain has TRBV28 and TRBJ2-4; 7 nucleotides match TRBD2. Germline V gene lookup returns CDR1 MDHEN and CDR2 SYDVKM. The length of the CDR3 is 13 residues. In DNA form, the CDR3 reads TGTGACGGGGGGTTCGGGGCCAAAAACATTCAGTACTTC. Its protein product is CDGGFGAKNIQYF.

On this clonotype itself: A clone one base away is much larger, so this may be a read error. The chain recombines TRBV7-3 with TRBJ1-1, with TRBD1 as a possible D gene (5 bases). The CDR3 sequence is 16 residues long. The germline gives CDR1 SGHTA, CDR2 FQGTGA. CDR3: CASSLNPGLGGTEACF. The DNA for the CDR3 is TGTGCCAGCAGCTTAAATCCGGGGTTGGGTGGGACTGAAGCTTGCTTT.

This clonotype was counted ten times or more. The rearrangement uses TRBV20-1 and TRBJ1-1; D ambiguous. Trimming cost V 5 bases and J 2 bases, with 15 bases left between them. The CDR3 is made up of 14 amino acids. The V gene's germline CDR1 is DFQATT and CDR2 SNEGSKA (reference sequence). Here the CDR3 DNA reads TGCAGTGCTTGGAGCCTGTGGGGTAACACTGAAGCTTTCTTT. Its translation is CSAWSLWGNTEAFF.